The clone carrying this TCR beta chain was seen many times. The antigen remains unidentified. TCR alpha and TCR beta cDNA libraries with sample barcodes and UMIs came from 5'RACE using constant-segment primers. TCRdb reanalysed the 5' RACE reads using MiXCR and keeps one entry per CDR3 protein. The sample lists under 40,000 distinct CDR3 sequences, approximately 6.5% seen once, with roughly 0.85% in the top ten. These data belong to a study of T-cell memory formation after mild COVID-19. Across the whole study: TCR clusters were largely donor specific. Study-wide results and caveats: A balance of CD4 and CD8 characterized clones contracting day 15 to 85, whereas later expanders leaned CD4+.

The J segment lost 1 base and the V segment lost 5 bases, leaving 5 bases of the junction unmatched. The germline gives CDR1 SEHNR, CDR2 FQNEAQ (reference sequence). The CDR3 contains 15 residues. The rearrangement joins TRBV7-9 to TRBJ1-5; 7 bases are a match to TRBD1. The sequencing input was PBMCs or a T cell subset sorted from them (not recorded which). This clonotype originated in an adult who had mild COVID-19 (a few samples of this study predate the infection). Cell type and time point are not known. CDR3 nucleotide sequence: TGTGCCAGCAGCCCAGCAGGGGGGAGCAATCAGCCCCAGCATTTT. Translated: CASSPAGGSNQPQHF.